This is a list of T cell receptor beta chains from one sample in a study of human T cells and chemical hapten exposure. MiXCR, run by TCRdb on the RACE reads, gives a single entry per CDR3 protein. This table has 89,000 or so distinct CDR3 sequences, 8.5% to 9% appearing once. The source was whole blood, collected in connection with sensitization to the hapten diphenylcyclopropenone (DPC). These receptors all stem from a man between 40 and 49 years old with alopecia areata. Some clones in this sample may be carry-over from other donors' samples. Both conserved end residues are part of each CDR3. D genes are given only for firm matches. Expanded clones get a size class; other rows say once, few or many, or leave the size out.

D: TRBD1; J: TRBJ2-5; V: TRBV7-3; size: .; CDR3: CASSMTGVETQYF; DNA: TGTGCCAGCAGCATGACAGGGGTGGAGACCCAGTACTTC
D: TRBD1; J: TRBJ1-3; V: TRBV5-6; size: many; CDR3: CASRRQGSGNTIYF; DNA: TGTGCCAGCAGAAGACAGGGATCAGGAAACACCATATATTTT
D: TRBD1; J: TRBJ2-5; V: TRBV6-2/TRBV6-3; size: few; CDR3: CASNDRGGEETQYF; DNA: TGTGCCAGCAACGACAGGGGCGGGGAAGAGACCCAGTACTTC
D: .; J: TRBJ1-3; V: TRBV6-1; size: many; CDR3: CASSEATAYSGNTIYF; DNA: TGTGCCAGCAGTGAAGCGACGGCCTACTCTGGAAACACCATATATTTT
D: TRBD1; J: TRBJ1-1; V: TRBV6-1; size: few; CDR3: CASSEEGQGLDTEAFF; DNA: TGTGCCAGCAGTGAAGAGGGACAGGGATTGGACACTGAAGCTTTCTTT
D: TRBD1; J: TRBJ1-5; V: TRBV29-1; size: .; CDR3: CSVSITGGNQPQHF; DNA: TGCAGCGTCTCCATTACAGGGGGCAATCAGCCCCAGCATTTT
D: .; J: TRBJ2-1; V: TRBV19; size: .; CDR3: CASSAQGSYNEQFF; DNA: TGTGCCAGTAGTGCCCAGGGGTCCTACAATGAGCAGTTCTTC
D: .; J: TRBJ1-5; V: TRBV12-3/TRBV12-4; size: many; CDR3: CASTFIGGNQPQHF; DNA: TGTGCCAGCACGTTTATAGGGGGTAATCAGCCCCAGCATTTT
D: .; J: TRBJ1-1; V: TRBV20-1; size: many; CDR3: CSAFPTIGTREAFF; DNA: TGCAGTGCTTTCCCAACGATAGGAACTAGAGAAGCTTTCTTT
D: .; J: TRBJ2-3; V: TRBV28; size: many; CDR3: CASSFSLENTDTQYF; DNA: TGTGCCAGCAGTTTCTCCCTAGAAAACACAGATACGCAGTATTTT
D: TRBD1; J: TRBJ2-1; V: TRBV27; size: many; CDR3: CASSYNRGDGNEQFF; DNA: TGTGCCAGCAGTTACAACAGGGGAGACGGGAATGAGCAGTTCTTC
D: TRBD2; J: TRBJ2-1; V: TRBV6-5; size: .; CDR3: CASSYAGTSGNNEQFF; DNA: TGTGCCAGCAGTTACGCGGGGACTAGCGGGAACAATGAGCAGTTCTTC
D: .; J: TRBJ1-3; V: TRBV23-1; size: few; CDR3: CGQQSEKSRRGNTIYF; DNA: TGCGGTCAGCAATCAGAGAAATCCCGTCGGGGAAACACCATATATTTT
D: .; J: TRBJ1-1; V: TRBV3-1; size: few; CDR3: CASSQVVGRGSNTEAFF; DNA: TGTGCCAGCAGCCAAGTTGTCGGACGAGGTTCTAACACTGAAGCTTTCTTT
D: TRBD2; J: TRBJ2-3; V: TRBV2; size: many; CDR3: CASGTSGQGDTQYF; DNA: TGTGCCTCCGGGACTAGCGGGCAGGGGGATACGCAGTATTTT
D: .; J: TRBJ2-4; V: TRBV11-3; size: .; CDR3: CASRRASVGNIQYF; DNA: TGTGCCAGCCGACGGGCTAGCGTGGGCAACATTCAGTACTTC
D: .; J: TRBJ2-7; V: TRBV12-3/TRBV12-4; size: .; CDR3: CASSSPGTLLGEQYF; DNA: TGTGCCAGCAGTTCCCCGGGGACCCTGTTGGGGGAGCAGTACTTC
D: TRBD1; J: TRBJ1-5; V: TRBV28; size: .; CDR3: CASNSGQGVNQPQHF; DNA: TGTGCCAGTAACTCGGGACAGGGAGTGAATCAGCCCCAGCATTTT
D: TRBD2; J: TRBJ2-1; V: TRBV10-3; size: .; CDR3: CAISPRLAGGYGRNEQFF; DNA: TGTGCCATCAGTCCGAGACTAGCGGGAGGCTACGGGCGGAATGAGCAGTTCTTC
D: .; J: TRBJ2-3; V: TRBV10-3; size: many; CDR3: CAISEPGAKDTQYF; DNA: TGTGCCATCAGTGAGCCGGGAGCCAAAGATACGCAGTATTTT
D: TRBD2; J: TRBJ2-3; V: TRBV28; size: once; CDR3: CASSRAGVEDTQYF; DNA: TGTGCCAGCAGTCGAGCGGGAGTAGAAGATACGCAGTATTTT
D: TRBD2; J: TRBJ2-7; V: TRBV6-2/TRBV6-3; size: .; CDR3: CASTMTLAGGREQYF; DNA: TGTGCCAGCACCATGACACTAGCGGGAGGGCGGGAGCAGTACTTC
D: .; J: TRBJ1-5; V: TRBV3-1; size: many; CDR3: CASSQSRGNQPQHF; DNA: TGTGCCAGCAGCCAAAGCAGAGGCAATCAGCCCCAGCATTTT
D: TRBD1; J: TRBJ1-2; V: TRBV6-5; size: .; CDR3: CASNTGGYGYTF; DNA: TGTGCCAGCAATACAGGGGGCTATGGCTACACCTTC
D: .; J: TRBJ1-6; V: TRBV20-1; size: .; CDR3: CSARYPPSSYNSPLHF; DNA: TGCAGTGCTAGATACCCGCCGTCCTCCTATAATTCACCCCTCCACTTT
D: TRBD2; J: TRBJ2-2; V: TRBV7-2; size: many; CDR3: CASSASGNTGELFF; DNA: TGTGCCAGCAGCGCTAGCGGGAACACCGGGGAGCTGTTTTTT
D: .; J: TRBJ1-1; V: TRBV28; size: many; CDR3: CASRDTEAFF; DNA: TGTGCCAGCAGGGACACTGAAGCTTTCTTT
D: .; J: TRBJ1-4; V: TRBV28; size: many; CDR3: CASMQGSNEKLFF; DNA: TGTGCCAGCATGCAGGGGTCTAATGAAAAACTGTTTTTT
D: TRBD2; J: TRBJ2-1; V: TRBV7-2; size: many; CDR3: CASSFYGLADYNEQFF; DNA: TGTGCCAGCAGCTTCTACGGGCTAGCGGACTACAATGAGCAGTTCTTC
D: .; J: TRBJ1-1; V: TRBV29-1; size: many; CDR3: CSVDGMNTEAFF; DNA: TGCAGCGTTGACGGAATGAACACTGAAGCTTTCTTT
D: TRBD1; J: TRBJ2-7; V: TRBV12-3/TRBV12-4; size: few; CDR3: CASSLGRGIYEQYF; DNA: TGTGCCAGCAGTTTGGGCAGGGGGATTTACGAGCAGTACTTC
D: .; J: TRBJ1-5; V: TRBV20-1; size: many; CDR3: CSANQGTNQPQHF; DNA: TGCAGTGCTAATCAGGGGACCAATCAGCCCCAGCATTTT
D: .; J: TRBJ2-6; V: TRBV27; size: .; CDR3: CASAGRSGANVLTF; DNA: TGTGCCAGCGCAGGGCGCTCTGGGGCCAACGTCCTGACTTTC
D: .; J: TRBJ1-2; V: TRBV20-1; size: few; CDR3: CSARNPDGNYGYTF; DNA: TGCAGTGCTAGAAACCCGGACGGAAACTATGGCTACACCTTC
D: TRBD2; J: TRBJ2-5; V: TRBV5-1; size: many; CDR3: CASSLAGLAPYQETQYF; DNA: TGCGCCAGCAGCTTGGCCGGACTAGCTCCGTACCAAGAGACCCAGTACTTC
D: .; J: TRBJ1-2; V: TRBV15; size: few; CDR3: CATSRGRTSGNYGYTF; DNA: TGTGCCACCAGCAGAGGAAGGACTTCTGGTAACTATGGCTACACCTTC
D: .; J: TRBJ2-5; V: TRBV5-6; size: few; CDR3: CASSLSGQETQYF; DNA: TGTGCCAGCAGCTTGTCTGGGCAAGAGACCCAGTACTTC
D: TRBD1; J: TRBJ1-6; V: TRBV12-3/TRBV12-4; size: many; CDR3: CASSSTGQINSPLHF; DNA: TGTGCCAGCAGCTCCACGGGACAGATTAATTCACCCCTCCACTTT
D: .; J: TRBJ1-2; V: TRBV20-1; size: few; CDR3: CSARQPYGYTF; DNA: TGCAGTGCTAGGCAGCCATATGGCTACACCTTC
D: .; J: TRBJ2-5; V: TRBV5-6; size: few; CDR3: CASSFLPRGLGQETQYF; DNA: TGTGCCAGCAGCTTTCTCCCTCGGGGCCTGGGCCAAGAGACCCAGTACTTC
D: .; J: TRBJ2-3; V: TRBV6-1; size: few; CDR3: CASTLGQITDTQYF; DNA: TGTGCCAGCACTTTAGGGCAGATAACAGATACGCAGTATTTT
D: .; J: TRBJ2-3; V: TRBV12-3/TRBV12-4; size: few; CDR3: CASNLGGDTQYF; DNA: TGTGCCAGCAACCTGGGGGGAGATACGCAGTATTTT
D: TRBD2; J: TRBJ2-1; V: TRBV29-1; size: .; CDR3: CSVGSGEGRYEQFF; DNA: TGCAGCGTTGGGTCGGGGGAGGGCCGATATGAGCAGTTCTTC
D: .; J: TRBJ2-5; V: TRBV5-1; size: .; CDR3: CASSWAVGIQETQYF; DNA: TGCGCCAGCAGCTGGGCGGTGGGCATCCAAGAGACCCAGTACTTC
D: TRBD1; J: TRBJ1-2; V: TRBV6-2/TRBV6-3; size: .; CDR3: CASSGTGGNYGYTF; DNA: TGTGCCAGCAGTGGGACAGGGGGAAACTATGGCTACACCTTC
D: TRBD1; J: TRBJ1-6; V: TRBV7-2; size: .; CDR3: CASSSTGANSPLHF; DNA: TGTGCCAGCAGCTCGACAGGGGCGAATTCACCCCTCCACTTT
D: .; J: TRBJ2-1; V: TRBV29-1; size: once; CDR3: CSVVDRRSPFF; DNA: TGCAGCGTTGTAGACCGTCGTTCCCCGTTCTTC
D: .; J: TRBJ1-1; V: TRBV29-1; size: .; CDR3: CSVGGTGGTEAFF; DNA: TGCAGCGTTGGTGGCACCGGCGGGACTGAAGCTTTCTTT
D: TRBD1; J: TRBJ1-5; V: TRBV20-1; size: many; CDR3: CSARSTGWNQPQHF; DNA: TGCAGTGCTAGGTCGACAGGGTGGAATCAGCCCCAGCATTTT
D: .; J: TRBJ1-1; V: TRBV12-3/TRBV12-4; size: .; CDR3: CASERGSKGTEAFF; DNA: TGTGCCAGCGAGAGAGGTTCAAAAGGTACTGAAGCTTTCTTT
D: .; J: TRBJ1-1; V: TRBV4-1; size: few; CDR3: CASSQENNLRPEAFF; DNA: TGCGCCAGCAGCCAAGAAAACAACTTACGCCCTGAAGCTTTCTTT
D: TRBD2; J: TRBJ2-3; V: TRBV9; size: .; CDR3: CASSRTAGGPEDTQYF; DNA: TGTGCCAGCAGCCGAACAGCGGGAGGGCCCGAAGATACGCAGTATTTT
D: .; J: TRBJ1-5; V: TRBV19; size: few; CDR3: CASSFGGGTPVTQPQHF; DNA: TGTGCCAGTAGTTTTGGGGGGGGGACACCCGTGACCCAGCCCCAGCATTTT
D: .; J: TRBJ1-4; V: TRBV7-2; size: many; CDR3: CASSPSGTTNEKLFF; DNA: TGTGCCAGCAGCCCCTCCGGGACTACTAATGAAAAACTGTTTTTT